This T cell receptor beta chain came from a study of blood T cell repertoires in COVID-19. About the research overall: The study drew acute and convalescent COVID-19 samples from the United States, Italy and Spain.

In the study's own analysis: Estimates of nucleated cell counts were drawn from the amplification of reference gene primers. The data were produced by immunoSEQ multiplex PCR, yet TCRdb's version contains in-frame clones alone and is incomplete. V and J calls and clone size are those listed in that table; D and trimming were worked out from the DNA. The sample yields about 73,000 clones, about four fifths seen once. Germline CDR1 SGHDN, CDR2 FVKESK. V lost 0 bases and J lost 4, with 9 bases in between. This CDR3 is 14 amino acids long. This clone appeared a single time. Sequencing used peripheral blood. The chain joins TRBV14 to TRBJ1-2; unclear D gene. The source is a woman aged 60 to 75 with acute or convalescent COVID-19. DNA for the CDR3: TGTGCCAGCAGCCAAGAAGCACCAGGCTATGGCTACACCTTC. Protein sequence: CASSQEAPGYGYTF.